One and the same sample provided the 19 T cell receptor beta chains below, sequenced in a study of shared clonotypes between healthy human individuals. Assay: immunoSEQ multiplex PCR; the TCRdb copy retains only in-frame clones and omits some. The table lists a few million clones, around 94% of them singletons. Sequencing used naive CD4+ T cells sorted from blood. As to subset: CD45RA+ positively selected. The receptor source for this set is a man younger than 35 in good health.

A few counts support this clone. The CDR3 here is CASRGSSPLHF. The DNA for the CDR3 is TGTGCCAGCAGGGGCAGCTCACCCCTCCACTTT. The chain combines TRBV2 with TRBJ1-6; D gene ambiguous. The CDR3 runs to 11 residues. Germline CDR1 is SNHLY and CDR2 is FYNNEI. Trimming took off 6 bases at V and 10 bases at J, with 7 bases between the two ends.

The chain couples TRBV5-1 to TRBJ1-3, with unresolved D. Germline-derived CDR1 and CDR2 are SGHRS and YFSETQ. The CDR3 runs to 15 residues. Trimming stripped 0 bases from V and 0 bases from J, with 7 bases between. The CDR3 loop reads CASSLDGDSGNTIYF. CDR3 nucleotides: TGCGCCAGCAGCTTGGATGGGGACTCTGGAAACACCATATATTTT.

The V gene is TRBV2, the J gene TRBJ1-2, with D tentatively TRBD1 (5 bases). Germline V gene data show CDR1 as SNHLY and CDR2 as FYNNEI. The V end lost 5 bases, the J end lost 8 bases, and 15 bases lay between the germline ends. There are 13 residues in the CDR3. The CDR3 protein is CASSFSTAPGYTF. DNA of the CDR3: TGTGCCAGCAGTTTTTCGACAGCCCCCGGCTACACCTTC.

The rearrangement joins TRBV5-1 to TRBJ2-1, with TRBD2 matching 9 bases. The CDR3 extends over 12 amino acids. V gave up 7 bases and J gave up 6 bases; unmatched junction bases: 2. Germline V gives CDR1 SGHRS, CDR2 YFSETQ. This CDR3 is CASGTSSNEQFF. CDR3 coding DNA: TGCGCCAGCGGGACTAGCAGCAATGAGCAGTTCTTC.

The chain recombines TRBV5-4 with TRBJ2-5, with 7 positions matching TRBD1. CDR1 is SGHNT and CDR2 is YYREEE in the germline V gene (reference sequence). V lost 2 bases, J lost 10 bases, and 5 bases stayed unmatched. This CDR3 is 12 amino acids long. CDR3 amino acids: CASSLRDSNQYF. The CDR3 nucleotides are TGTGCCAGCAGCTTAAGGGACAGTAACCAGTACTTC. The full variable domain, completed using reference TRBV5-4 and TRBJ2-5, is ETGVTQSPTHLIKTRGQQVTLRCSSQSGHNTVSWYQQALGQGPQFIFQYYREEENGRGNFPPRFSGLQFPNYSSELNVNALELDDSALYLCASSLRDSNQYFGPGTRLLVL.

The rearrangement joins TRBV5-1 to TRBJ2-5, with 7 bases lining up with TRBD2. Losses at the gene ends were 0 bases for V and 5 bases for J; bases not matched to a gene: 7. The CDR3 has 15 residues. Germline CDR1 is SGHRS and CDR2 is YFSETQ. In DNA, the CDR3 is TGCGCCAGCAGCTTGGCGACTAGCTGGGGGGAGACCCAGTACTTC. This encodes CASSLATSWGETQYF.

This clone came up once. The chain joins TRBV29-1 to TRBJ2-1, with D possibly being TRBD2 (6 bases). CDR1 is SQVTM, CDR2 ANQGSEA, per germline. The ends were cut back, 7 bases at V and 2 bases at J, with 15 bases in the middle. There are 14 residues in the CDR3. The CDR3, as DNA: TGCAGCGCCCTCTTAGCGGACCCCTACAATGAGCAGTTCTTC. Its translation: CSALLADPYNEQFF.

This clone has only a few counts. In DNA, the CDR3 is TGTGCCAGCATCTTAAGCGGGCAGGGCTATGGCTACACCTTC. Encoded protein: CASILSGQGYGYTF. The V call is TRBV28, the J call TRBJ1-2; weak D call: TRBD1 (5 bases). Trimming removed 7 bases from V and 4 bases from J, with 16 bases in between. The CDR3 is made up of 14 amino acids. Germline CDR1 reads MDHEN; CDR2 reads SYDVKM.

The chain uses TRBV11-2 and TRBJ2-7, with D tentatively TRBD2 (6 bases). CDR3 length equals 14 residues. Germline CDR1 reads SGHAT; CDR2 reads FQNNGV. The germline V and J ends were trimmed by 6 bases and 2 bases, with 14 bases remaining between them. The DNA of the CDR3 is TGTGCCAGCAGAACTAGCCGGGGCCCCTACGAGCAGTACTTC. Its translation is CASRTSRGPYEQYF. The whole variable domain, filled in from reference TRBV11-2 and TRBJ2-7, reads EAGVAQSPRYKIIEKRQSVAFWCNPISGHATLYWYQQILGQGPKLLIQFQNNGVVDDSQLPKDRFSAERLKGVDSTLKIQPAKLEDSAVYLCASRTSRGPYEQYFGPGTRLTVT.

About this clone: The sample contains more than one DNA sequence encoding this CDR3. The J gene is TRBJ2-5, the V gene TRBV18; D could derive from TRBD1 or TRBD2 (5 bases each). Trimming pared 2 bases from V and 4 bases from J, leaving 11 bases between. Germline V gene lookup returns CDR1 KGHSH and CDR2 LQKENI. The CDR3 sequence is 14 residues long. This CDR3 reads CASSPSGSGETQYF. The CDR3 coding sequence is TGTGCCAGCTCACCATCAGGGAGTGGAGAGACCCAGTACTTC.

Points on this clone: Other DNA sequences from this sample encode an identical CDR3 as well. CDR3 loop: CASSRWTSGTYEQYF. The CDR3 nucleotides read TGTGCCAGCAGCCGATGGACTAGCGGGACCTACGAGCAGTACTTC. The V call is TRBV6-5, the J call TRBJ2-7, with 12 nucleotides matching TRBD2. The V and J ends lost 6 bases and 2 bases, in that order; junction bases with no gene match: 5. Germline V gene data show CDR1 as MNHEY and CDR2 as SVGAGI. This CDR3 contains 15 residues.

This rearrangement joins TRBV19 to TRBJ1-5, with TRBD1 matching over 8 bases. Germline-derived CDR1 and CDR2 are LNHDA and SQIVND (reference sequence). V shed 5 bases, J shed 6 bases, and the junction held 6 bases outside the gene matches. The CDR3 runs to 14 residues. This chain's CDR3 is CASSPTGVVQPQHF. CDR3 sequence (DNA): TGTGCCAGTAGTCCGACAGGGGTAGTTCAGCCCCAGCATTTT. The whole variable domain, remainder taken from reference TRBV19 and TRBJ1-5, is DGGITQSPKYLFRKEGQNVTLSCEQNLNHDAMYWYRQDPGQGLRLIYYSQIVNDFQKGDIAEGYSVSREKKESFPLTVTSAQKNPTAFYLCASSPTGVVQPQHFGDGTRLSIL.

V is TRBV12-5 and J is TRBJ2-1; 7 bases map to TRBD1. The CDR3 extends over 15 amino acids. V was clipped by 6 bases and J by 8 bases; unmatched bases: 13. Per the germline V gene, CDR1 is LGHNT and CDR2 is FRNRAP. DNA for the CDR3: TGTGCTAGTGGCCTAAACAGGGGCAGCATGGATGAGCAGTTCTTC. Translated, it gives CASGLNRGSMDEQFF.

The gene calls are TRBV18 and TRBJ2-7; 7 bases are a match to TRBD2. The germline V gene has CDR1 KGHSH and CDR2 LQKENI. Trimming removed 2 bases from V and 0 bases from J; junction bases left unmatched: 7. This CDR3 spans 16 amino acids. This chain's CDR3 is CASSPNLAESSYEQYF. In nucleotides, the CDR3 is TGTGCCAGCTCACCAAACCTAGCGGAGAGCTCCTACGAGCAGTACTTC.

The chain couples TRBV5-1 to TRBJ2-3; 9 bases align to TRBD2. CDR1 is SGHRS and CDR2 is YFSETQ in the germline V gene. This CDR3 has 19 residues. With V trimmed by 2 bases and J by 6 bases, 19 bases remained unmatched. The CDR3 nucleotides read TGCGCCAGCAGCTTAGGGCGAGGGGTAGCGGGAGCTAATCCGGATACGCAGTATTTT. Translated: CASSLGRGVAGANPDTQYF.

The rearrangement joins TRBV6-5 to TRBJ1-5; tentatively, D is TRBD1 (5 bases). Trimming took 6 bases from V and 0 from J, leaving 12 bases between them. Germline V gives CDR1 MNHEY, CDR2 SVGAGI. The CDR3 sequence is 15 residues long. CDR3 residues: CASSPRGVSNQPQHF. The DNA of the CDR3 is TGTGCCAGCAGCCCCCGGGGGGTTAGCAATCAGCCCCAGCATTTT.

The table lists this clone with a few counts. V usage is TRBV2 and J usage is TRBJ2-7, with 7 bases identical to TRBD1. The CDR3 sequence is 13 residues long. Germline values: CDR1 SNHLY, CDR2 FYNNEI. J was trimmed by 2 bases and V by 6 bases; bases with no gene match: 4. CDR3 region: CASSGTAAYEQYF. Written as DNA, the CDR3 is TGTGCCAGCAGCGGGACAGCAGCCTACGAGCAGTACTTC.

This chain links TRBV7-2 with TRBJ2-7; TRBD1 agrees at 9 bases. The trim removed 5 bases at V and 2 bases at J, leaving 10 bases unmatched. Germline loops: CDR1 SGHTA, CDR2 FQGNSA. This CDR3 contains 16 residues. As DNA, the CDR3 is TGTGCCAGCAGCCCCTCACAGGGGGCATCGACCTACGAGCAGTACTTC. Encoded protein: CASSPSQGASTYEQYF.

The chain is built from TRBV7-9 and TRBJ1-5, with D tentatively TRBD1 (6 bases). The CDR3 contains 15 residues. Between the trimmed V and J ends, which lost 1 base and 4 bases, there was a span of 11 bases. Germline-derived CDR1 and CDR2 are SEHNR and FQNEAQ (reference sequence). CDR3 nucleotide sequence: TGTGCCAGCAGCTTAGGCACGGGGGCGAATCAGCCCCAGCATTTT. Its translation is CASSLGTGANQPQHF.